Listed below are T cell receptor beta chains from one sample, sequenced in a study of blood T cells in healthy people across ages. In TCRdb, the 5' RACE reads were re-called with MiXCR into one record per CDR3 protein. The data show roughly 1,500,000 distinct CDR3 sequences, with approximately 32% seen just once and over 9% held by the top ten. The sequenced material came from blood. The source of these receptors is a woman aged 25 to 39 in good health. Each CDR3 is given with its conserved first and last residue.

v_call,cdr3_aa
TRBV30,CAWIRGNTQYF
TRBV15,CATSREGPVGQYF
TRBV18,CASSTGTIQETQYF
TRBV7-8,CASSLVPPGANVLTF
TRBV20-1,CSAPTELYEQYF
TRBV20-1,CSAIPPAVYEQYF
TRBV9,CASRPSGAVQETQYF
TRBV4-1,CASSHLAGSNNEQFF
TRBV3-1,CASSQPSGRVYEQYF
TRBV11-1,CASTQVGWETQYF
TRBV7-8,CASSSALLGAPGLEGETQYF
TRBV27,CASSFNRGNQPQHF
TRBV6-2/TRBV6-3,CASRPAGGLPQHF
TRBV6-1,CASSGPSGGAPGRLNEQFF
TRBV20-1,CSARETGLLTEAFF
TRBV11-2,CASSLRPRLAGGTETQYF
TRBV21-1,CASSKVGRVKYEQYF
TRBV4-1,CASSLAVRPGREQYF
TRBV4-1,CASSPHPGDGGTEAFF
TRBV12-3/TRBV12-4,CASSPGGTGGTGANVLTF
TRBV20-1,CSARWQSYEQYF
TRBV18,CASSPSDNSYEQYF
TRBV20-1,CSARDLRGQQPDTQYF
TRBV7-3,CAGSPRGPVRKIGYTF
TRBV9,CASSSSQGAGANVLTF
TRBV7-6,CASSPKASGAGEQFF
TRBV27,CASRAEPGHNEQYF